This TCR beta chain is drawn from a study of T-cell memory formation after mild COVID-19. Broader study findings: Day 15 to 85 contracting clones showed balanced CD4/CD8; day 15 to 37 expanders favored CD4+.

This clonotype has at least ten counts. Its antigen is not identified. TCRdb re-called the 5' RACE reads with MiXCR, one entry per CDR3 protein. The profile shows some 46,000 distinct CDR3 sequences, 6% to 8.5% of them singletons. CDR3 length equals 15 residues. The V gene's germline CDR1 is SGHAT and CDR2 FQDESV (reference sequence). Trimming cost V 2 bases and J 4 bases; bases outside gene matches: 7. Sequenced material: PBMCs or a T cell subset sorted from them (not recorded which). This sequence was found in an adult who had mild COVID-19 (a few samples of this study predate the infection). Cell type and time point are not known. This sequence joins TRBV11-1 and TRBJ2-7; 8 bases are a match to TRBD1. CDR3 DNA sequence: TGTGCCAGCAGCTTACCGCGGACAGGGAGATACGAGCAGTACTTC. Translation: CASSLPRTGRYEQYF.